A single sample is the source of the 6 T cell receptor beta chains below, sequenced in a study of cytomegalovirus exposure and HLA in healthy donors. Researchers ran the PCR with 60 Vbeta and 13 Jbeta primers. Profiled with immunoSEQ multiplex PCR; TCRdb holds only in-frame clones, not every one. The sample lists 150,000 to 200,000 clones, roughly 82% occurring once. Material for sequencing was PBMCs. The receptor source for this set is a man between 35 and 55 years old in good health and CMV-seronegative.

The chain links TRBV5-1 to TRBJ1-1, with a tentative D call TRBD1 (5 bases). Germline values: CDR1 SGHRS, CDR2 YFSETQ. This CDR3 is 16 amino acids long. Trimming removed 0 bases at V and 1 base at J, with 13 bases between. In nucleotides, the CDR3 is TGCGCCAGCAGCTTGGTAATAGGGGCGGCGAACACTGAAGCTTTCTTT. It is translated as CASSLVIGAANTEAFF.

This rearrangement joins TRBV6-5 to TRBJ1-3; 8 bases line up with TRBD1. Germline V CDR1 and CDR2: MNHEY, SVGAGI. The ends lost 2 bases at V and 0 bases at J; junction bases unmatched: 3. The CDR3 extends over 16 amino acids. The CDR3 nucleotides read TGTGCCAGCAGTTACGGACAGGGTTTCTCTGGAAACACCATATATTTT. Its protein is CASSYGQGFSGNTIYF.

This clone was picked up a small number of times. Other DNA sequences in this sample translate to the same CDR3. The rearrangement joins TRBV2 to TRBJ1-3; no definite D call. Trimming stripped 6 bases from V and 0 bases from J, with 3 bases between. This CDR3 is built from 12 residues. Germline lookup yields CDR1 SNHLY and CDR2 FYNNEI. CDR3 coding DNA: TGTGCCAGCAGCCTCTCTGGAAACACCATATATTTT. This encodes CASSLSGNTIYF.

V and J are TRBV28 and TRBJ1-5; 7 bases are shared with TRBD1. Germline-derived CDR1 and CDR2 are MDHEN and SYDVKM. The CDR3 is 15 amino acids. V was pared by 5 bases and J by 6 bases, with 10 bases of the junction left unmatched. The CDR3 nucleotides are TGTGCCAGCAGTCCCCGTAGACAGGGAAGTCAGCCCCAGCATTTT. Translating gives CASSPRRQGSQPQHF.

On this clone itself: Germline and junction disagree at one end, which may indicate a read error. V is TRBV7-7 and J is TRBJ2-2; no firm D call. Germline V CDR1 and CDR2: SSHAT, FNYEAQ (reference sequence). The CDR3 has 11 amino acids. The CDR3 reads CASTSSGELFF. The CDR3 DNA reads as TGTGCTAGCACCTCCAGCGGGGAGCTGTTTTTT. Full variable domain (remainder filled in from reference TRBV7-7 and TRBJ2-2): GAGVSQSPRYKVTKRGQDVTLRCDPISSHATLYWYQQALGQGPEFLTYFNYEAQPDKSGLPSDRFSAERPEGSISTLTIQRTEQRDSAMYRCASTSSGELFFGEGSRLTVL.

The CDR3 DNA reads TGTGCCAGCAGCCCGGGGGGGCAAGACGACCAGTACTTC. Encoded protein: CASSPGGQDDQYF. The rearrangement links TRBV11-3 to TRBJ2-5; 8 positions agree with TRBD2. The CDR3 spans 13 residues. In germline, CDR1 is SGHNT, CDR2 YENEEA. V lost 5 bases to trimming and J lost 10 bases; unmatched junction nucleotides: 9.